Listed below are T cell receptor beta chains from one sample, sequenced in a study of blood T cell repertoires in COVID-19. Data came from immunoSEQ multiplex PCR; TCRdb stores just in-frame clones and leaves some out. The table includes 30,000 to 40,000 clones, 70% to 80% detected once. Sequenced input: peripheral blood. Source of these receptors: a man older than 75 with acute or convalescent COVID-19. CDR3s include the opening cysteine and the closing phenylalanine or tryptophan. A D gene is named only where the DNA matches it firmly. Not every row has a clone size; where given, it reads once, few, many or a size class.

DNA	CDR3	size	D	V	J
TGCGCCAGCAGCTTGGACAGGGCGGAATACGGGCAGTACTTC	CASSLDRAEYGQYF	.	.	TRBV5-1	TRBJ2-7
TGCGCCAGCAGCTTGGTTGGTAGCGGGAATCCCGGGGAGCTGTTTTTT	CASSLVGSGNPGELFF	.	TRBD2	TRBV5-1	TRBJ2-2
TGTGCCAGTAGCACAAGACAGGGGTATAGCAATCAGCCCCAGCATTTT	CASSTRQGYSNQPQHF	.	TRBD1	TRBV19	TRBJ1-5
TGTGCCAGTAGTACCTCGACTAGCGGGAAAGAGACCCAGTACTTC	CASSTSTSGKETQYF	.	TRBD2	TRBV19	TRBJ2-5
TGCAGTGGCTATACTAACTATGGCTACACCTTC	CSGYTNYGYTF	.	.	TRBV20-1	TRBJ1-2
TGTGCCAGCACCCCTAGGCCGGGGGGGTCCTACGAGCAGTACTTC	CASTPRPGGSYEQYF	medium-sized	TRBD2	TRBV5-4	TRBJ2-7
TGTGCCAGCAGCCGAACCTCCGGGGGACTCTATGAGCAGTTCTTC	CASSRTSGGLYEQFF	.	.	TRBV7-8	TRBJ2-1
TGTGCCAGCAGCTACCGCCGACAGGCGAACACTGAAGCTTTCTTT	CASSYRRQANTEAFF	.	.	TRBV5-4	TRBJ1-1
TGTGCCAGCAGCTTAGGGGGACTGTCTAGTGGCTACACCTTC	CASSLGGLSSGYTF	few	.	TRBV7-2	TRBJ1-2
TGTGCCAGCAGTCGACTCCTGTCCTACGAGCAGTACTTC	CASSRLLSYEQYF	.	.	TRBV28	TRBJ2-7
TGCAGTGCTGAAACTACAGATACGCAGTATTTT	CSAETTDTQYF	.	.	TRBV20-1	TRBJ2-3
TGTGCCATCAGTGAGGAACAAGATGAGCAGTTCTTC	CAISEEQDEQFF	.	.	TRBV10-3	TRBJ2-1
TGTGCCACCAACACTGGGAGTCAAGAGACCCAGTACTTC	CATNTGSQETQYF	.	.	TRBV15	TRBJ2-5
TGTGCCAGCAGCGAGACTAGATATCAAGGCGAGCAGTACTTC	CASSETRYQGEQYF	.	.	TRBV2	TRBJ2-7
TGTGCCAGCAGCCCACCCACGGTACTAGGGCAGTTCTTC	CASSPPTVLGQFF	.	.	TRBV7-6	TRBJ2-1
TGTGCTAGCAGCTTAGGGCAGGGGGCAGCCGGGGAGCTGTTTTTT	CASSLGQGAAGELFF	.	TRBD1	TRBV7-7	TRBJ2-2
TGTGCCAGCTCACTACTCGGAGCGGGAGGTAGGAATGAGCAGTTCTTC	CASSLLGAGGRNEQFF	.	TRBD2	TRBV18	TRBJ2-1
TGTGCCTGGAGTGTTCGAGGGAACGAGCAGTACTTC	CAWSVRGNEQYF	once	.	TRBV30	TRBJ2-7
TGCGCCAGCAGCCTAGAGGGTCTCGGTACTGTGAACACTGAAGCTTTCTTT	CASSLEGLGTVNTEAFF	.	.	TRBV5-1	TRBJ1-1
TGCGCCAGCAGCTTGGCTGGTTCGGGGAGGGAGCAGTACTTC	CASSLAGSGREQYF	.	.	TRBV5-1	TRBJ2-7
TGTGCCAGCAGCCAAGACATGGCCTATGGCTACACCTTC	CASSQDMAYGYTF	few	.	TRBV12-3/TRBV12-4	TRBJ1-2
TGTGCCAGCAGTTACACTAGCGGGAGCAATGAGCAGTTCTTC	CASSYTSGSNEQFF	.	TRBD2	TRBV6-6	TRBJ2-1
TGTGCCAGCAGTTTGGGACTAGCGGCGAACACCGGGGAGCTGTTTTTT	CASSLGLAANTGELFF	.	TRBD2	TRBV28	TRBJ2-2
TGTGCCACCAGTGAAAGAGGGGGCACTGAAGCTTTCTTT	CATSERGGTEAFF	.	.	TRBV24-1	TRBJ1-1
TGTGCCAGCAGCCCCAGCGGACCGAGACTGTACGAGCAGTACTTC	CASSPSGPRLYEQYF	.	.	TRBV7-9	TRBJ2-7
TGTGCCAGCAGCTCCGAGTGGGGCGCAGATACGCAGTATTTT	CASSSEWGADTQYF	.	.	TRBV5-5	TRBJ2-3
TGCGCCAGCAGCCAAGCTCCAATACAGGGCTACGAGCAGTACTTC	CASSQAPIQGYEQYF	.	.	TRBV4-3	TRBJ2-7
TGTGCCAGCAGTGCGGGACAGCTGAAGTCACCCCTCCACTTT	CASSAGQLKSPLHF	.	TRBD1	TRBV2	TRBJ1-6
TGCGCCAGCAGTGCGCGACTAGCGGGAGTCTACGAGCAGTACTTC	CASSARLAGVYEQYF	.	TRBD2	TRBV10-1	TRBJ2-7
TGCAGTGCTTGGACAGTGGAGACCCAGTACTTC	CSAWTVETQYF	.	.	TRBV20-1	TRBJ2-5
TGTGCCAGCAGCCCCCAGGGATACAATGAGCAGTTCTTC	CASSPQGYNEQFF	.	.	TRBV4-2	TRBJ2-1
TGTGCCAGCAGCTTGGGAGCGTGGTACAGGGTTGGCACCGGGGAGCTGTTTTTT	CASSLGAWYRVGTGELFF	.	.	TRBV5-6	TRBJ2-2
TGTGCCAGCAGCCAAGGAGCCGACGGGAGCTCTGGGGCCAACGTCCTGACTTTC	CASSQGADGSSGANVLTF	.	.	TRBV4-2	TRBJ2-6
TGTGCCAGTAGCGACTGGAACACCGGGGAGCTGTTTTTT	CASSDWNTGELFF	.	.	TRBV19	TRBJ2-2
TGTGCCAGCAGTTACGTTCCGGGGTTTGAAGCTTTCTTT	CASSYVPGFEAFF	.	.	TRBV6-5	TRBJ1-1
TGTGCCAGCAGCAGAACCGGGACAGGCAATGAAAAACTGTTTTTT	CASSRTGTGNEKLFF	.	TRBD1	TRBV7-7	TRBJ1-4
TGTGCCAGCAGTGGGAAGGGGCCCTTCGGGGCCAACGTCCTGACTTTC	CASSGKGPFGANVLTF	.	.	TRBV25-1	TRBJ2-6
TGTGCCAGCAGTTACCATTACAATGAGCAGTTCTTC	CASSYHYNEQFF	.	.	TRBV6-2/TRBV6-3	TRBJ2-1
TGTGCCAGCAGCCAAGCTCGCGGACAGTCCTCCTATGGCTACACCTTC	CASSQARGQSSYGYTF	.	.	TRBV4-2	TRBJ1-2
TGTGCCAGCAGCCCCCGAACTCAGACAGTAGCTTACGAGCAGTACTTC	CASSPRTQTVAYEQYF	.	.	TRBV7-2	TRBJ2-7